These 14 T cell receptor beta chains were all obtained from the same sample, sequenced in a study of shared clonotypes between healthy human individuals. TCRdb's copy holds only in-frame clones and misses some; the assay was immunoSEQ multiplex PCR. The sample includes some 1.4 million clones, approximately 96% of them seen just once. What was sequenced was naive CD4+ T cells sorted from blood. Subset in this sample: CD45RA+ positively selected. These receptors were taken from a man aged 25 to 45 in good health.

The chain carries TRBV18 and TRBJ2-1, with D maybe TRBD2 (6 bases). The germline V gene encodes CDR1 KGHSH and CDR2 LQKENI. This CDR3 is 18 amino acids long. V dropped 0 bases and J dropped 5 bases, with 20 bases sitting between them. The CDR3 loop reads CASSPPTSYNPADNEQFF. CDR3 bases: TGTGCCAGCTCACCACCTACTAGCTACAATCCCGCAGACAATGAGCAGTTCTTC.

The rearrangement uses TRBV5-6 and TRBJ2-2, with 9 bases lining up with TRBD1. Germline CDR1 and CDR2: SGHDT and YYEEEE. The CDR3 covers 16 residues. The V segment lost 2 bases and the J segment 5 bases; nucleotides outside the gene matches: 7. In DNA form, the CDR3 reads TGTGCCAGCAGCTTCACCCACAGGGGGCAAACCGGGGAGCTGTTTTTT. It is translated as CASSFTHRGQTGELFF.

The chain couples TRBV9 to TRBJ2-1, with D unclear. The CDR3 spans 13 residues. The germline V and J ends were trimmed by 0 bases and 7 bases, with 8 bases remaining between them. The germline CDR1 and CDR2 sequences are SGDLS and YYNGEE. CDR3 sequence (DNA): TGTGCCAGCAGCGTAGGCCAGACTAATGAGCAGTTCTTC. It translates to CASSVGQTNEQFF.

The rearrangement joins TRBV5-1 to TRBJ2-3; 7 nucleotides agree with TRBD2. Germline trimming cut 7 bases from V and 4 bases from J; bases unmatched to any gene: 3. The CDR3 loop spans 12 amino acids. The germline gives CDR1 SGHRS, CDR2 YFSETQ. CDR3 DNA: TGCGCCAGCTCGAGCGGGGCAGATACGCAGTATTTT. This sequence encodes CASSSGADTQYF.

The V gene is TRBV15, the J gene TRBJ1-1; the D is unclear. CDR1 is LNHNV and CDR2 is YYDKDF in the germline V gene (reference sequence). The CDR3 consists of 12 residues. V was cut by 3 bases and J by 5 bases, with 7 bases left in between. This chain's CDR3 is CATSSGETEAFF. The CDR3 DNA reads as TGTGCCACCAGCAGCGGGGAAACTGAAGCTTTCTTT.

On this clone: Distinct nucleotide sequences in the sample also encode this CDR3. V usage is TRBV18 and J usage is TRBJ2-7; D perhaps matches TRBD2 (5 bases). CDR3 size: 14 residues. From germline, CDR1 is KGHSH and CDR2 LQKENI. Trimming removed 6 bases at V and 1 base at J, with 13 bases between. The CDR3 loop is CASSPASRSYEQYF. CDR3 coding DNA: TGTGCCAGCTCGCCGGCTAGCAGATCCTACGAGCAGTACTTC.

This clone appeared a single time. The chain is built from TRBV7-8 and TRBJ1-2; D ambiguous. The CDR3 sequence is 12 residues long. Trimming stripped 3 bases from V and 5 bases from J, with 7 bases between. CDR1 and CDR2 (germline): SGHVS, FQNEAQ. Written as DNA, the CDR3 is TGTGCCAGCAGCTTCCTACGTTATGGCTACACCTTC. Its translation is CASSFLRYGYTF.

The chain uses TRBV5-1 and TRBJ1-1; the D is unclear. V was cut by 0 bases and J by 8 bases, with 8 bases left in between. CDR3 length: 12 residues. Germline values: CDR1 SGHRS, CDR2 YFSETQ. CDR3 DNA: TGCGCCAGCAGCTTGGCCCTAGGCGAAGCTTTCTTT. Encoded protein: CASSLALGEAFF.

The CDR3 DNA reads as TGTGCCAGCAGTTCCGCAGCGGTGACCGGGGAGCTGTTTTTT. Protein sequence: CASSSAAVTGELFF. The chain combines TRBV28 with TRBJ2-2, with D tentatively TRBD2 (5 bases). The CDR3 spans 14 residues. Germline CDR1 reads MDHEN; CDR2 reads SYDVKM. V lost 4 bases and J lost 5, with 11 bases in between.

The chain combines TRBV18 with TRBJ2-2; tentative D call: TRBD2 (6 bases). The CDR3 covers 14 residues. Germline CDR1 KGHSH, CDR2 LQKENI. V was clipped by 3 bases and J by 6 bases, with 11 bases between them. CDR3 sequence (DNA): TGTGCCAGCTCACCCACAACGGGGGCCGGGGAGCTGTTTTTT. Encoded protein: CASSPTTGAGELFF.

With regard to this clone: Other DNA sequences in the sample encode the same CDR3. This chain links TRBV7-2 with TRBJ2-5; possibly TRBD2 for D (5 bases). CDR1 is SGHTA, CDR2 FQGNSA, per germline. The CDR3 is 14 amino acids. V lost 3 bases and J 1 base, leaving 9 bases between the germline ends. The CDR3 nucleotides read TGTGCCAGCAGCTTGGTAGCGCCCCAAGAGACCCAGTACTTC. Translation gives CASSLVAPQETQYF. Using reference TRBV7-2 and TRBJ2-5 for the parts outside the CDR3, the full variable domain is GAGVSQSPSNKVTEKGKDVELRCDPISGHTALYWYRQSLGQGLEFLIYFQGNSAPDKSGLPSDRFSAERTGGSVSTLTIQRTQQEDSAVYLCASSLVAPQETQYFGPGTRLLVL.

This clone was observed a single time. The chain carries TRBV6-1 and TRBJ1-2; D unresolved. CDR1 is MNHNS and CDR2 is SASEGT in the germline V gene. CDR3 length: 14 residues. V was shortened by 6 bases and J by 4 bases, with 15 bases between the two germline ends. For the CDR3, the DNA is TGTGCCAGCAGCGCCCATTGGGTCAGCTATGGCTACACCTTC. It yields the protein CASSAHWVSYGYTF.

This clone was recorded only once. The CDR3 DNA sequence: TGTGCCAGCAGCCTCAGCGGCCTAGTCTACAATGAGCAGTTCTTC. Translated: CASSLSGLVYNEQFF. The rearrangement links TRBV11-3 to TRBJ2-1; D possibly corresponds to TRBD2 (5 bases). Trimming stripped 5 bases from V and 3 bases from J, with 14 bases between. The germline CDR1 and CDR2 sequences are SGHNT and YENEEA. The CDR3 extends over 15 amino acids. Looking up the rest from reference TRBV11-3 and TRBJ2-1 gives the full variable domain: EAGVVQSPRYKIIEKKQPVAFWCNPISGHNTLYWYLQNLGQGPELLIRYENEEAVDDSQLPKDRFSAERLKGVDSTLKIQPAELGDSAVYLCASSLSGLVYNEQFFGPGTRLTVL.

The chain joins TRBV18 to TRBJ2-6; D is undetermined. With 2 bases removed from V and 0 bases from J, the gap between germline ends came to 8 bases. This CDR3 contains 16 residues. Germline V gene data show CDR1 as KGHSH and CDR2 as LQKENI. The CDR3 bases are TGTGCCAGCTCACCAATGGGGATCTCTGGGGCCAACGTCCTGACTTTC. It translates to CASSPMGISGANVLTF.